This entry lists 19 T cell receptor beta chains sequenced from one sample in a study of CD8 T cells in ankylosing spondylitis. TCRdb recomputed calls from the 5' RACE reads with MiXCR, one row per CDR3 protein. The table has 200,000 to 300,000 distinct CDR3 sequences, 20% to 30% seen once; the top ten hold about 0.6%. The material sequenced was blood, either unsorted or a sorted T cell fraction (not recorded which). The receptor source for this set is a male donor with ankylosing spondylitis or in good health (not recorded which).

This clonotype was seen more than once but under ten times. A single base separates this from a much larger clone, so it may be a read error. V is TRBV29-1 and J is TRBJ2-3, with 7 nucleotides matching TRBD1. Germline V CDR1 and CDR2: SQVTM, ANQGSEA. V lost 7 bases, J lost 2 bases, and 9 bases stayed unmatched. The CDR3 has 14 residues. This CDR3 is CSAGTDSSTDTQYF. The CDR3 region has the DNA TGCAGCGCCGGGACAGATTCGTCCACAGATACGCAGTATTTT.

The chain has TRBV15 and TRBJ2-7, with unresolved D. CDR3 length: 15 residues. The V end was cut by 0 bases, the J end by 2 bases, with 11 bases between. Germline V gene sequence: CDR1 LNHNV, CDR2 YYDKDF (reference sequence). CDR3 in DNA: TGTGCCACCAGCAGAGATCGTGGCACCACCTACGAGCAGTACTTC. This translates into CATSRDRGTTYEQYF.

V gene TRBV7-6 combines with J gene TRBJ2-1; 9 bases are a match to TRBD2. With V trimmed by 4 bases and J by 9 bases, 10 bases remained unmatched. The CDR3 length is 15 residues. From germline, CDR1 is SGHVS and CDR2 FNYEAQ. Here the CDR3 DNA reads TGTGCCAGCAGCTACACTCGCGGGGGGGTTGGTGAGCAGTTCTTC. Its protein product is CASSYTRGGVGEQFF.

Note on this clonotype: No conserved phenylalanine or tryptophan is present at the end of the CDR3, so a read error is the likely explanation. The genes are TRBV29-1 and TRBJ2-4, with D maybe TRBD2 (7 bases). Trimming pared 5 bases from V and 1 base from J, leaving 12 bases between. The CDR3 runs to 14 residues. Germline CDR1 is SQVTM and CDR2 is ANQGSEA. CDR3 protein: CSVSGGWAKNIQYL. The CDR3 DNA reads TGCAGCGTTTCGGGGGGCTGGGCCAAAAACATTCAGTACCTC.

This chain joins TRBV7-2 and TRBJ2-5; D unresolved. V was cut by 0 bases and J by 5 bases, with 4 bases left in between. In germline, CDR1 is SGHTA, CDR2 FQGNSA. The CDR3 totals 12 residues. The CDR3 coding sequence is TGTGCCAGCAGCTTAGCGGCCGAGACCCAGTACTTC. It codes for CASSLAAETQYF. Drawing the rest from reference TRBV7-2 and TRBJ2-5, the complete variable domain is GAGVSQSPSNKVTEKGKDVELRCDPISGHTALYWYRQSLGQGLEFLIYFQGNSAPDKSGLPSDRFSAERTGGSVSTLTIQRTQQEDSAVYLCASSLAAETQYFGPGTRLLVL.

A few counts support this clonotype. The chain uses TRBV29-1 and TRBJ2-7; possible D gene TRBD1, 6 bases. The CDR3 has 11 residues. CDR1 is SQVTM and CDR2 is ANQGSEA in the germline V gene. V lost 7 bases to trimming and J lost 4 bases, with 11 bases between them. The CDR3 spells CSAQRGYEQYF. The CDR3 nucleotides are TGCAGCGCCCAAAGGGGGTACGAGCAGTACTTC.

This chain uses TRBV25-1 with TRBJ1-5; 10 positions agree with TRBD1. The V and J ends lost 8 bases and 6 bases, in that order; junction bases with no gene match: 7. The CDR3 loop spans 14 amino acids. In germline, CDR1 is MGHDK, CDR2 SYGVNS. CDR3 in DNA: TGTGCCAGCGGGGGACAGGGGTCGAGTCAGCCCCAGCATTTT. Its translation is CASGGQGSSQPQHF.

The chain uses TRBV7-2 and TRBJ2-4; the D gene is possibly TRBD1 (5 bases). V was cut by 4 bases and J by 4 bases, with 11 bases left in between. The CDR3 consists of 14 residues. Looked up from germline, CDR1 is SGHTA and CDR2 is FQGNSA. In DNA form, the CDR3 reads TGTGCCAGCAGCTCTCCGACAGATAAAAACATTCAGTACTTC. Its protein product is CASSSPTDKNIQYF.

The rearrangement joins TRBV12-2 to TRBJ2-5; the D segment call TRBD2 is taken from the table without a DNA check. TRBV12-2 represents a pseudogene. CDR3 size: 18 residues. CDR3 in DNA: TGTGCAAGTCGCTCCCCCGCAAGGTGTAGCAGGCCCAGGGAGACCCAGTACTTC. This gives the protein CASRSPARCSRPRETQYF.

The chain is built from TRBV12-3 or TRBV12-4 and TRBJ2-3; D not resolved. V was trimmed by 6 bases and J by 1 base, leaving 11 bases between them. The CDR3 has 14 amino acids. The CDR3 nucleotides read TGTGCCAGCAGACGAAGACACCGCACAGATACGCAGTATTTT. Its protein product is CASRRRHRTDTQYF.

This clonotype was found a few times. The CDR3 DNA follows: TGTGCCAGCAGCCCGCTAGCGGGGGGGCTCTACAATGAGCAGTTCTTC. This gives the protein CASSPLAGGLYNEQFF. The chain uses TRBV14 and TRBJ2-1; the match to TRBD2 covers 12 bases. Germline loops: CDR1 SGHDN, CDR2 FVKESK. The V gene end was trimmed by 4 bases and the J gene end by 3 bases; junction bases not matched to a gene: 4. This CDR3 comprises 16 residues.

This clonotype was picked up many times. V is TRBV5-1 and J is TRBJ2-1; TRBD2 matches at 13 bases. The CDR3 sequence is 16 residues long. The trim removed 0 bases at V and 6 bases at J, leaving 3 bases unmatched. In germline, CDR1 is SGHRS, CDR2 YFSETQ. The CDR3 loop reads CASSLAGLAGPNEQFF. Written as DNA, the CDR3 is TGCGCCAGCAGCTTGGCGGGACTAGCGGGGCCCAATGAGCAGTTCTTC.

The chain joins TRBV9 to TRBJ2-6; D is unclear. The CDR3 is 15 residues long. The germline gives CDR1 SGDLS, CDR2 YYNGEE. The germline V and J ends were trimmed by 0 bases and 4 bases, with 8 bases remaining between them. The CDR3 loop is CASSVEPLGANVLTF. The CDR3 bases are TGTGCCAGCAGCGTAGAGCCGCTGGGGGCCAACGTCCTGACTTTC.

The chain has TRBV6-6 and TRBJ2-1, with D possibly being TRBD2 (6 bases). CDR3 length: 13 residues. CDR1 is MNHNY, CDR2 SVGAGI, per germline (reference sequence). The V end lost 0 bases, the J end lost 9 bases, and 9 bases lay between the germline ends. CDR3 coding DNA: TGTGCCAGCAGTTACTCGAGGGGAGGTGAGCAGTTCTTC. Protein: CASSYSRGGEQFF.

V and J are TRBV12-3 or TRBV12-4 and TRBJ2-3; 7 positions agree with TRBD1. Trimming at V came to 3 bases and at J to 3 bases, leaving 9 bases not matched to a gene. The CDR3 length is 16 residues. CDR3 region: CASSFDRAVRTDTQYF. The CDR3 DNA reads TGTGCCAGCAGTTTCGACAGGGCAGTTAGAACAGATACGCAGTATTTT.

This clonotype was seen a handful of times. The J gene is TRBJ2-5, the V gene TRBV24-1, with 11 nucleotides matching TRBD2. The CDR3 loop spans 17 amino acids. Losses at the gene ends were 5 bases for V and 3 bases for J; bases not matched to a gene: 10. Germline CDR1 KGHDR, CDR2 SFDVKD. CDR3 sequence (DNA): TGTGCCACCAGTGGTCTAGCGGGGGGCCAGGATGAAGAGACCCAGTACTTC. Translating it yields CATSGLAGGQDEETQYF.

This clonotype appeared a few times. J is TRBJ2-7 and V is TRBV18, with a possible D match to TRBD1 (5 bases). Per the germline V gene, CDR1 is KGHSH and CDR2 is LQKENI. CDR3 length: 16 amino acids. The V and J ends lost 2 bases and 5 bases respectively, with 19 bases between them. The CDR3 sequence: CASSPIKGAVVNEQYF. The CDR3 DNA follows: TGTGCCAGCTCACCAATAAAAGGGGCAGTCGTGAACGAGCAGTACTTC.

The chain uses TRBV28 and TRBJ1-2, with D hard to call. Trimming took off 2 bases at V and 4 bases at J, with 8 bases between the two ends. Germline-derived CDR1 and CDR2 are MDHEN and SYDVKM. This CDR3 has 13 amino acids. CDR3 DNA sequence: TGTGCCAGCAGTTTACGGATATCCTATGGCTACACCTTC. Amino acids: CASSLRISYGYTF.

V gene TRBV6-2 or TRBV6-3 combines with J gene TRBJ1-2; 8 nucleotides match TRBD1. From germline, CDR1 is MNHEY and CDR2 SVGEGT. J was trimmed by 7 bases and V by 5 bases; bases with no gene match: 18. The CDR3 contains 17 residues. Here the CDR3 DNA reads TGTGCCAGCAGTACACTTACCAAGGGACAGGATAGAGGTGGCTACACCTTC. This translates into CASSTLTKGQDRGGYTF.